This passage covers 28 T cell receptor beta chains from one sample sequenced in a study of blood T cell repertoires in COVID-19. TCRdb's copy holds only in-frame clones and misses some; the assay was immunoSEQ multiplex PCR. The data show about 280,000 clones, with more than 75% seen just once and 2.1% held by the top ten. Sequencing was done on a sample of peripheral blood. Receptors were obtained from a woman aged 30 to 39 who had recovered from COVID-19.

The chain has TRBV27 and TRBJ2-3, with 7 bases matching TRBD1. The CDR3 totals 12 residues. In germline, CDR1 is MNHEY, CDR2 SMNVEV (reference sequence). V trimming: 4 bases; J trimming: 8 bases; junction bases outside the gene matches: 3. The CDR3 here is CASSSHRGTQYF. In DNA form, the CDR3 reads TGTGCCAGCAGTTCCCACAGGGGTACGCAGTATTTT.

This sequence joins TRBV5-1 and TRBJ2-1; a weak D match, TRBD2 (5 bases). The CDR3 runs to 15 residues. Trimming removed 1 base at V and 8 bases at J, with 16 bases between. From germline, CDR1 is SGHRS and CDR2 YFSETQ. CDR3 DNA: TGCGCCAGCAGCTTGATCGCCAGCGAGGGCGATGAGCAGTTCTTC. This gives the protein CASSLIASEGDEQFF.

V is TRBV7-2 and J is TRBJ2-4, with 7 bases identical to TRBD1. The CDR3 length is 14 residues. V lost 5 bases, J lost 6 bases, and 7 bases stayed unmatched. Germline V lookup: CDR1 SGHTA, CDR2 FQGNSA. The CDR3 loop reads CASSGDSRLNIQYF. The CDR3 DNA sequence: TGTGCCAGCAGCGGGGACAGTCGGTTAAACATTCAGTACTTC. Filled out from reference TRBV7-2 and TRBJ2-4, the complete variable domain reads GAGVSQSPSNKVTEKGKDVELRCDPISGHTALYWYRQSLGQGLEFLIYFQGNSAPDKSGLPSDRFSAERTGGSVSTLTIQRTQQEDSAVYLCASSGDSRLNIQYFGAGTRLSVL.

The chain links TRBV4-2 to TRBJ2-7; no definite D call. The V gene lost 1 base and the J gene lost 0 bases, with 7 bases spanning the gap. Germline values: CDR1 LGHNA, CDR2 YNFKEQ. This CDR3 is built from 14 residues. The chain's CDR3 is CASSQVLNSYEQYF. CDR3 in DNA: TGTGCCAGCAGCCAAGTCCTTAACTCCTACGAGCAGTACTTC.

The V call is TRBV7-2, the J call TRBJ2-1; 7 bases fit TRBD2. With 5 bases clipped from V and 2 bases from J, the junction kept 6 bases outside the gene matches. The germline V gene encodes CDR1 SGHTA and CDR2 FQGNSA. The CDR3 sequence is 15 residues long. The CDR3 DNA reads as TGTGCCAGCAGCCCTACGGGGGGACCCTACAATGAGCAGTTCTTC. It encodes CASSPTGGPYNEQFF.

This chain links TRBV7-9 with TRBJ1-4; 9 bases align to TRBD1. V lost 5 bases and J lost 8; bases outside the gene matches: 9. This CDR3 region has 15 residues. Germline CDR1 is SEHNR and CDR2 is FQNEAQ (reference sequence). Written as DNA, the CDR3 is TGTGCCAGCAGCGATCTACAGGGGGCGCGGGAAAAACTGTTTTTT. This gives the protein CASSDLQGAREKLFF.

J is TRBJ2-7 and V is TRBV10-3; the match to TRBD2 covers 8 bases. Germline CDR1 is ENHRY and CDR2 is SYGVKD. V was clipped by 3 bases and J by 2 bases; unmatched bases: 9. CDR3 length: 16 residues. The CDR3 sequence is CAISDRVAGFPYEQYF. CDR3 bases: TGTGCCATCAGTGATAGGGTAGCGGGGTTTCCCTACGAGCAGTACTTC.

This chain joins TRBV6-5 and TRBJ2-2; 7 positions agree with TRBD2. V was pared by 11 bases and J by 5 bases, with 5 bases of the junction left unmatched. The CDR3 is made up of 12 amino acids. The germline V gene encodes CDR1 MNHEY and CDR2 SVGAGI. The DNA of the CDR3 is TGTGCCGGGAGGGCGCGAACCGGGGAGCTGTTTTTT. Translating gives CAGRARTGELFF.

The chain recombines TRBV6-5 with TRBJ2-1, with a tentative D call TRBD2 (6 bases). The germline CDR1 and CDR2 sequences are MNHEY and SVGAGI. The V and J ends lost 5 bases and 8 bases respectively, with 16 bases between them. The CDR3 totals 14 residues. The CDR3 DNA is TGTGCCAGCAGTCCAGCGCTTAGCGGCGATGAGCAGTTCTTC. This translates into CASSPALSGDEQFF.

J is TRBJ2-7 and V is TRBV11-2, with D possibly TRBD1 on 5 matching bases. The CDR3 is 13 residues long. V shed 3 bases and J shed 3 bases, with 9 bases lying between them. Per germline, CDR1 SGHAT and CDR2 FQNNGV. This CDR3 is CASSFSGNYEQYF. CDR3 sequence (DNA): TGTGCCAGCAGCTTTTCAGGGAACTACGAGCAGTACTTC.

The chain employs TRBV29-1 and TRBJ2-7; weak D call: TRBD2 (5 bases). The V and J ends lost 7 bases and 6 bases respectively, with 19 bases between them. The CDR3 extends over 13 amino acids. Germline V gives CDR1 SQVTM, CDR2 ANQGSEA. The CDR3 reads CSAETPIRGEQYF. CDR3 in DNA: TGCAGCGCAGAAACACCGATTCGGGGCGAGCAGTACTTC.

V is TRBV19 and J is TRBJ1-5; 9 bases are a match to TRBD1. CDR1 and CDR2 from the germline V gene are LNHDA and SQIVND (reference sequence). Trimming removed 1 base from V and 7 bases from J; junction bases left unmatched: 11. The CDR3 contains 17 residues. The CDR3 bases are TGTGCCAGTAGTATAGGGTATTTTTTGACAGGGGGACAGCCCCAGCATTTT. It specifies CASSIGYFLTGGQPQHF.

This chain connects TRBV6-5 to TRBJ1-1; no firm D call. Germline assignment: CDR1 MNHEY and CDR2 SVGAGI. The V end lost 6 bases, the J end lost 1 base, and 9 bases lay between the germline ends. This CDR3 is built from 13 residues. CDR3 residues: CASRRTENTEAFF. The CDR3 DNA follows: TGTGCCAGCAGGCGAACAGAGAACACTGAAGCTTTCTTT.

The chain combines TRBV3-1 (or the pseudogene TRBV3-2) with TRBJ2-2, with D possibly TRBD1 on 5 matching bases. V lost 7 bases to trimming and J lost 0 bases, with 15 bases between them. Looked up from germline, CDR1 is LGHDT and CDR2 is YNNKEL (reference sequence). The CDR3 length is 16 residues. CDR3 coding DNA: TGTGCCAGCACCCCATTAAGCAGGGCGAACACCGGGGAGCTGTTTTTT. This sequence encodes CASTPLSRANTGELFF.

CDR3 coding DNA: TGTGCCAGCAGATACGATTCGACACGTGAAGCTTTCTTT. Amino acids: CASRYDSTREAFF. The V gene is TRBV28, the J gene TRBJ1-1; D is unclear. This CDR3 has 13 amino acids. The V gene's germline CDR1 is MDHEN and CDR2 SYDVKM. V lost 6 bases, J lost 7 bases, and 15 bases lay in between. Full variable domain (remainder filled in from reference TRBV28 and TRBJ1-1): DVKVTQSSRYLVKRTGEKVFLECVQDMDHENMFWYRQDPGLGLRLIYFSYDVKMKEKGDIPEGYSVSREKKERFSLILESASTNQTSMYLCASRYDSTREAFFGQGTRLTVV.

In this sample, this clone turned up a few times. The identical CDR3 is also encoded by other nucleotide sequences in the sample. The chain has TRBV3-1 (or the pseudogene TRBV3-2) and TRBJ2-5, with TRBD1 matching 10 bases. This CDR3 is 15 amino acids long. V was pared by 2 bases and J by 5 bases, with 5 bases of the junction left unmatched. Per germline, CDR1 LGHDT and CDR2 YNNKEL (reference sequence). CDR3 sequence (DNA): TGTGCCAGCAGCCAATGGACAGGGGGGGAGGAGACCCAGTACTTC. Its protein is CASSQWTGGEETQYF.

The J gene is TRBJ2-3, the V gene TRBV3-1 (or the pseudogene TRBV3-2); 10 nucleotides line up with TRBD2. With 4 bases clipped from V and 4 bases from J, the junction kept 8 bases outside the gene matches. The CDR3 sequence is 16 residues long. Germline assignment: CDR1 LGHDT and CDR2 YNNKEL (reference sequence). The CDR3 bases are TGTGCCAGCAGCCTAGCGACTAGCGGGTCCTCAGATACGCAGTATTTT. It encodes CASSLATSGSSDTQYF.

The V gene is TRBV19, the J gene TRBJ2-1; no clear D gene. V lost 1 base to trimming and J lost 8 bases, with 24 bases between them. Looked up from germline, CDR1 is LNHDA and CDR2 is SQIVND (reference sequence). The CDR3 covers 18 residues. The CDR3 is CASSIGLSATKPRDEQFF. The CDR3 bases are TGTGCCAGTAGTATAGGCTTATCCGCCACAAAACCCCGGGATGAGCAGTTCTTC.

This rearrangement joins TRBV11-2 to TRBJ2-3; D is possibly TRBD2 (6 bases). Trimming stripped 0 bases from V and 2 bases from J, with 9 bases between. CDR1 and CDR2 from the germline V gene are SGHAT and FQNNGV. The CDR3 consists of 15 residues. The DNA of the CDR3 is TGTGCCAGCAGCTTAGAGCGGGACTTCACAGATACGCAGTATTTT. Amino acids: CASSLERDFTDTQYF. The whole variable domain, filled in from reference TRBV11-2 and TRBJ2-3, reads EAGVAQSPRYKIIEKRQSVAFWCNPISGHATLYWYQQILGQGPKLLIQFQNNGVVDDSQLPKDRFSAERLKGVDSTLKIQPAKLEDSAVYLCASSLERDFTDTQYFGPGTRLTVL.

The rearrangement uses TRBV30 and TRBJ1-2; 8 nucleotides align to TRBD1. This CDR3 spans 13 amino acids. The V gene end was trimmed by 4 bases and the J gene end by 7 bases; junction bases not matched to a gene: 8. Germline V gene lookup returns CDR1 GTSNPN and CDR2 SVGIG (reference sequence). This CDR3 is CAWKGTGYGGYTF. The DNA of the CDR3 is TGTGCCTGGAAGGGGACAGGTTACGGTGGCTACACCTTC.

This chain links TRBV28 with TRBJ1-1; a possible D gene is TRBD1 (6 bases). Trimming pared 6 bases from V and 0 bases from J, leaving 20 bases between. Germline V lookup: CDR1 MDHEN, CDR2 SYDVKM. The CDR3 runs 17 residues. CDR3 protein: CASSPSDRPVMNTEAFF. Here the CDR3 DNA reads TGTGCCAGCAGCCCTTCGGACAGACCCGTCATGAACACTGAAGCTTTCTTT.

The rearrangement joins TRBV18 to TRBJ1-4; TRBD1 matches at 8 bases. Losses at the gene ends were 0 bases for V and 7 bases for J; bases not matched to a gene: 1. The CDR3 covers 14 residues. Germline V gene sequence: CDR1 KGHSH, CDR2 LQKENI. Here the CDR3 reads CASSPPGQVEKLFF. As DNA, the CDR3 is TGTGCCAGCTCACCACCGGGACAGGTTGAAAAACTGTTTTTT.

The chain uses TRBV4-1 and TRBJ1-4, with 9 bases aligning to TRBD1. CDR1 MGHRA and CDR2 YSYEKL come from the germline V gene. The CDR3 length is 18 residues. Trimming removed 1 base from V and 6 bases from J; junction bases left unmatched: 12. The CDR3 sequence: CASSQAFTGTGTDEKLFF. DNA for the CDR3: TGCGCCAGCAGCCAAGCTTTCACCGGGACAGGGACCGATGAAAAACTGTTTTTT.

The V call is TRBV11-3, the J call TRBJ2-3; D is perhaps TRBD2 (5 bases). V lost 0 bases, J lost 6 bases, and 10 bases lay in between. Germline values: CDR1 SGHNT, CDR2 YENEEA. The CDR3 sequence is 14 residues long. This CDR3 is CASSLDPGLDTQYF. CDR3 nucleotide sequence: TGTGCCAGCAGCTTAGATCCGGGGTTGGATACGCAGTATTTT.

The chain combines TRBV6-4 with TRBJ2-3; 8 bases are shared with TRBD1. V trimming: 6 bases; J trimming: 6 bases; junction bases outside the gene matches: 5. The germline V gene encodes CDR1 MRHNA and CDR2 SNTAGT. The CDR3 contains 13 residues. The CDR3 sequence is CASRRQGTDTQYF. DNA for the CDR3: TGTGCCAGCAGAAGACAGGGGACGGATACGCAGTATTTT.

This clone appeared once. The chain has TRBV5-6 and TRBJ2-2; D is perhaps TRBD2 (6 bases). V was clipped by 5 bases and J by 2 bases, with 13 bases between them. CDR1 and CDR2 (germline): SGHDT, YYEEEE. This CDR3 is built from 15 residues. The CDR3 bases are TGTGCCAGCAGATCGGGGGACCGAAACACCGGGGAGCTGTTTTTT. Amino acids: CASRSGDRNTGELFF.

The CDR3 is CASNRGDSPLHF. CDR3 nucleotides: TGTGCCAGCAATCGGGGGGATTCACCCCTCCACTTT. The chain couples TRBV6-5 to TRBJ1-6, with D tentatively TRBD1 (5 bases). The CDR3 has 12 amino acids. Trimming removed 7 bases at V and 8 bases at J, with 9 bases between. The germline V gene has CDR1 MNHEY and CDR2 SVGAGI.

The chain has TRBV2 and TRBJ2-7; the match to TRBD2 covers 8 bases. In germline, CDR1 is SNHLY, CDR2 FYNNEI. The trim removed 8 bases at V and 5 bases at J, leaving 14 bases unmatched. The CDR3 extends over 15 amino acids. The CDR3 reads CASLTSTSAPDEQYF. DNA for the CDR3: TGTGCCAGCCTAACGTCGACTAGCGCACCCGACGAGCAGTACTTC.